A single sample gave rise to the 18 T cell receptor beta chains below, sequenced in a study of CD8+ T cells in alopecia areata. RNA was isolated and reverse transcribed to cDNA, the sequencing template. Sequenced by immunoSEQ multiplex PCR; TCRdb stores in-frame clones only, minus some. The sample holds around 60,000 clones, roughly 46% seen once. Sequencing was performed on NKG2D-low CD8+ T cells sorted from blood. The receptor source for this set is a human donor with alopecia areata.

The gene calls are TRBV27 and TRBJ2-7, with TRBD1 identical over 9 bases. J lost 3 bases, V lost 7 bases, and 4 bases had no gene match. The CDR3 runs to 13 residues. Germline V gene sequence: CDR1 MNHEY, CDR2 SMNVEV (reference sequence). CDR3 amino acids: CASNRQGDYEQYF. DNA of the CDR3: TGTGCCAGCAATAGACAGGGGGACTACGAGCAGTACTTC.

The chain couples TRBV5-1 to TRBJ2-7; D possibly matches TRBD1 or TRBD2 (5 bases each). The CDR3 runs 14 residues. Germline lookup yields CDR1 SGHRS and CDR2 YFSETQ. The ends were cut back, 1 base at V and 3 bases at J, with 11 bases in the middle. For the CDR3, the DNA is TGCGCCAGCAGCTTGTTGGGGGAGATCTACGAGCAGTACTTC. Translated, it gives CASSLLGEIYEQYF. The complete variable domain, with remaining parts taken from reference TRBV5-1 and TRBJ2-7, reads KAGVTQTPRYLIKTRGQQVTLSCSPISGHRSVSWYQQTPGQGLQFLFEYFSETQRNKGNFPGRFSGRQFSNSRSEMNVSTLELGDSALYLCASSLLGEIYEQYFGPGTRLTVT.

This clone was seen a few times. The genes are TRBV29-1 and TRBJ2-3, with 7 nucleotides matching TRBD1. The V gene end was trimmed by 0 bases and the J gene end by 0 bases; junction bases not matched to a gene: 6. This CDR3 is 16 amino acids long. CDR1 is SQVTM, CDR2 ANQGSEA, per germline. CDR3 DNA sequence: TGCAGCGTTGAAGAGGCGGCAGGGGGAAGCACAGATACGCAGTATTTT. Its translation: CSVEEAAGGSTDTQYF.

The chain carries TRBV5-4 and TRBJ1-2; D gene uncertain. The CDR3 contains 15 residues. Germline V gene lookup returns CDR1 SGHNT and CDR2 YYREEE (reference sequence). The germline V and J ends were trimmed by 5 bases and 2 bases, with 16 bases remaining between them. The CDR3 reads CASSPWTASNYGYTF. DNA for the CDR3: TGTGCCAGCAGTCCCTGGACGGCTTCCAACTATGGCTACACCTTC. Using reference TRBV5-4 and TRBJ1-2 for the parts outside the CDR3, the full variable domain is ETGVTQSPTHLIKTRGQQVTLRCSSQSGHNTVSWYQQALGQGPQFIFQYYREEENGRGNFPPRFSGLQFPNYSSELNVNALELDDSALYLCASSPWTASNYGYTFGSGTRLTVV.

This clone showed up just a few times. The chain uses TRBV6-1 and TRBJ2-7; D not certain. Germline V gene data show CDR1 as MNHNS and CDR2 as SASEGT. The CDR3 totals 14 residues. V was pared by 2 bases and J by 2 bases, with 10 bases between. CDR3 DNA: TGTGCCAGCAGTGAACTCCCTCCTCCCTACGAGCAGTACTTC. The encoded protein is CASSELPPPYEQYF.

The sample holds a few counts of this clone. The chain's CDR3 is CSVPVRASYGYTF. The CDR3, as DNA: TGCAGCGTGCCGGTCAGGGCTAGCTATGGCTACACCTTC. The rearrangement joins TRBV29-1 to TRBJ1-2, with a weak D call TRBD1 (5 bases). Trimming pared 6 bases from V and 4 bases from J, leaving 15 bases between. This CDR3 region has 13 residues. The V gene's germline CDR1 is SQVTM and CDR2 ANQGSEA.

This clone was recorded a few times. The gene calls are TRBV29-1 and TRBJ2-2; D gene unclear. Germline assignment: CDR1 SQVTM and CDR2 ANQGSEA. Trimming took off 1 base at V and 5 bases at J, with 5 bases between the two ends. CDR3 length equals 12 residues. CDR3: CSVEGWTGELFF. The CDR3 DNA follows: TGCAGCGTTGAAGGGTGGACCGGGGAGCTGTTTTTT.

The chain couples TRBV7-2 to TRBJ2-2; 7 bases agree with TRBD1. With V trimmed by 5 bases and J by 4 bases, 7 bases remained unmatched. The V gene's germline CDR1 is SGHTA and CDR2 FQGNSA. The CDR3 is 15 amino acids. DNA for the CDR3: TGTGCCAGCAGCCCACCGGACAGGCCCACCGGGGAGCTGTTTTTT. Protein sequence: CASSPPDRPTGELFF.

The V call is TRBV5-1, the J call TRBJ1-5, with no clear D. CDR1 and CDR2 from the germline V gene are SGHRS and YFSETQ. Between the trimmed V and J ends, which lost 0 bases and 2 bases, there was a span of 9 bases. This CDR3 region has 15 residues. DNA for the CDR3: TGCGCCAGCAGCTTGGAACCCCTCGGCAATCAGCCCCAGCATTTT. As protein: CASSLEPLGNQPQHF.

This rearrangement joins TRBV29-1 to TRBJ1-2, with a possible D match to TRBD1 (5 bases). V was cut by 4 bases and J by 4 bases, with 10 bases left in between. Per germline, CDR1 SQVTM and CDR2 ANQGSEA. This CDR3 has 12 amino acids. The CDR3 bases are TGCAGCGTTGGGGCAGGGCTCTATGGCTACACCTTC. Its translation: CSVGAGLYGYTF.

In this sample, this clone turned up a few times. The rearrangement links TRBV28 to TRBJ2-5; either TRBD1 or TRBD2 may fit D (5 bases each). With 2 bases removed from V and 1 base from J, the gap between germline ends came to 14 bases. The germline gives CDR1 MDHEN, CDR2 SYDVKM. This CDR3 is built from 16 residues. The CDR3 loop reads CASSLRGRTIQETQYF. CDR3 DNA: TGTGCCAGCAGTTTACGGGGCCGTACCATCCAAGAGACCCAGTACTTC.

This chain connects TRBV2 to TRBJ2-7; D may be TRBD2 (5 bases). CDR3 length equals 12 residues. Trimming removed 7 bases from V and 2 bases from J, with 9 bases in between. Germline V gene data show CDR1 as SNHLY and CDR2 as FYNNEI. CDR3 protein: CASKAVTYEQYF. The CDR3 region has the DNA TGTGCCAGCAAAGCGGTTACCTACGAGCAGTACTTC.

The chain recombines TRBV5-1 with TRBJ1-6; D remains ambiguous. The CDR3 totals 15 residues. Germline values: CDR1 SGHRS, CDR2 YFSETQ. The germline V and J ends were trimmed by 3 bases and 8 bases, with 15 bases remaining between them. The CDR3 is CASSSAERFDSPLHF. CDR3 nucleotides: TGCGCCAGCAGCTCGGCAGAGAGATTCGATTCACCCCTCCACTTT.

The gene calls are TRBV5-1 and TRBJ1-2; D is uncertain. The V end lost 9 bases, the J end lost 8 bases, and 17 bases lay between the germline ends. CDR3 length: 12 residues. Germline V gives CDR1 SGHRS, CDR2 YFSETQ. CDR3 loop: CATTEGKEGYTF. The CDR3 bases are TGCGCCACCACGGAGGGCAAGGAGGGCTACACCTTC.

DNA of the CDR3: TGCAGCTTCTCTGACGGTGGCTACACCTTC. Its protein is CSFSDGGYTF. The V gene is TRBV29-1, the J gene TRBJ1-2; D call uncertain. Trimming left V 8 bases short and J 7 bases short, with 11 bases between. The CDR3 has 10 amino acids. CDR1 is SQVTM, CDR2 ANQGSEA, per germline.

The J gene is TRBJ1-5, the V gene TRBV27, with D unresolved. This CDR3 comprises 14 residues. V lost 6 bases to trimming and J lost 1 base, with 10 bases between them. CDR1 and CDR2 (germline): MNHEY, SMNVEV (reference sequence). The CDR3 reads CASSPDVSNQPQHF. In nucleotides, the CDR3 is TGTGCCAGCAGCCCGGACGTCAGCAATCAGCCCCAGCATTTT.

The chain couples TRBV7-8 to TRBJ2-5, with 7 bases lining up with TRBD1. Per the germline V gene, CDR1 is SGHVS and CDR2 is FQNEAQ. V gave up 3 bases and J gave up 4 bases; unmatched junction bases: 8. The CDR3 runs to 15 residues. CDR3 coding DNA: TGTGCCAGCAGCTTCAGACAGGGTGGAGGAGAGACCCAGTACTTC. This gives the protein CASSFRQGGGETQYF.

Here the CDR3 DNA reads TGCAGCACCAGGACGGCGGCCAACTCCTACGAGCAGTACTTC. Translating gives CSTRTAANSYEQYF. V and J are TRBV29-1 and TRBJ2-7; D not resolved. CDR1 is SQVTM, CDR2 ANQGSEA, per germline. V was clipped by 8 bases and J by 0 bases, with 17 bases between them. This CDR3 is 14 amino acids long.